This TCR beta chain comes out of a study of high-grade serous ovarian cancer treatment subgroups. Study at large: On average, approximately 14,000 reads and 7,494 unique TCR beta rearrangements were obtained per sample.

General observations from the study: The analyses considered CDR3 and ignored CDR1 and CDR2. Repertoire similarity ranged roughly 0.11 to 0.8 between tumors of one patient. Spatial context was lost because tumors were sequenced in bulk.

About this clone: Its antigen is not identified.

Sequencing was performed with immunoSEQ multiplex PCR; in TCRdb, only in-frame clones are kept and a portion is missing. The sample holds 4,500 or so clones; 77% are singletons and the top ten take about 20%. Tumor tissue was taken before any definitive surgery or chemotherapy was given. The CDR3 runs 19 residues. The gene calls are TRBV21-1 and TRBJ2-1; TRBD2 is taken as the D call from the table, unchecked against the DNA. TRBV21-1 has pseudogene status. The sample comprised tumor tissue. The TCR sequence derives from a human donor with high-grade serous ovarian cancer. CDR3 DNA sequence: TGTGCCAGCAGCCAAGGGACTAGCTTACACCAACTCTCCTACAATGAGCAGTTCTTC. It codes for CASSQGTSLHQLSYNEQFF.